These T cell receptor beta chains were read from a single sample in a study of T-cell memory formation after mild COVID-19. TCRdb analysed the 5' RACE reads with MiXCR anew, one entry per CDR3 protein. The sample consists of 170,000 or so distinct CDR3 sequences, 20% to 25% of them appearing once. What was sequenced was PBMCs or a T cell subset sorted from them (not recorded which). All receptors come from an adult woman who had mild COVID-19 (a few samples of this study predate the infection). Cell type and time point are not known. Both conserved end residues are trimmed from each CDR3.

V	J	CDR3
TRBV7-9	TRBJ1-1	ASAWGGLPNTEAF
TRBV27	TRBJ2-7	ASSLSGAATYEQY
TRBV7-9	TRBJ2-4	ASSLVGLAGDIQY
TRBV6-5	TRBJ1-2	ASSYSIGLSGDGYT
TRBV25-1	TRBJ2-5	ASSEYVFGDETQY
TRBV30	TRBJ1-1	AWRGIRGYAF
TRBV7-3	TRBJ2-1	AGLGGTEHEQF
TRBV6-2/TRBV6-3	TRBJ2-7	ASRHGQGWTYEQY
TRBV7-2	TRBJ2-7	ASSFHWPGPYEQY
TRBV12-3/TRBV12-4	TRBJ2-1	ASSPTTYNEQF
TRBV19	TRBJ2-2	ASHRDRVNPDGELF
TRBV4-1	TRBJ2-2	ASSQSGGSNTGELF
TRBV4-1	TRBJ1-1	ASSQDRGQRGEAF
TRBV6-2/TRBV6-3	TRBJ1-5	ASSSGTGISSNQPQH
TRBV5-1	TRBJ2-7	ARGELTEQY
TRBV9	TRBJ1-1	ASSVDGSHTEAF
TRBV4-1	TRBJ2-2	ASSQGPVRYGNTGELF
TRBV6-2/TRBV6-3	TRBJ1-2	ASSDRWGGDPSYGYT
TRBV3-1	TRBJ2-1	ASSQVASGNYEQF
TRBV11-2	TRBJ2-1	ASSSTGTSSYGEQF
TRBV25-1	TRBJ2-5	ASSVRVQETQY
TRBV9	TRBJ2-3	ASSPNRGSTDTQY
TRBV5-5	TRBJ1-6	ASSRTGTSNSPLH
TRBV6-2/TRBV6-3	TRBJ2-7	ASSRHGGEIYEQY
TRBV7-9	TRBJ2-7	ASSLARGLLYEQY
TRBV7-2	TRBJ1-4	ASSLEGTYNEKLF
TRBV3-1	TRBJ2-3	ASRGGTDTQY
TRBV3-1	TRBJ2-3	ASSQWTSVPDTQY
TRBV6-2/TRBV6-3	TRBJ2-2	ASSPIGLAGESGELF
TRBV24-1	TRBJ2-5	ATSDLDQGDRGRETQY
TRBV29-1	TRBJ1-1	SVIDRAFTEAF
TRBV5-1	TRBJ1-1	ASAIGYGGMNTEAF
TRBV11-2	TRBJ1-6	ASSLGGGAGSYNSPLH
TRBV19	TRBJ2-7	ASSQTSGSNEQY
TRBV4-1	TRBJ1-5	ASSLKQGGQPQH
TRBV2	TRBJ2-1	ASSKAEASGAYNEQF
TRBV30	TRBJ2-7	AWSVRRSAEQY
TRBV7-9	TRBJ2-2	ASSLLAGDNTGELF
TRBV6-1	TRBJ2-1	ASSVGYMGSYNEQF
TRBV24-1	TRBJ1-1	ATREEVNTEAF
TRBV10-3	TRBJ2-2	AISEGPQGAELF
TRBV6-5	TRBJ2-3	ASKEAVSTDTQY
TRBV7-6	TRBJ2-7	ASSRRGQGLSEQY
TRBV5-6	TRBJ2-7	ASSLAGRGAYEQY
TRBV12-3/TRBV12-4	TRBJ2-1	ASSPPTSGGADEQF
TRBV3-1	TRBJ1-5	ASRDTGTGLAQPQH
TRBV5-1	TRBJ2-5	ASSLEDVGGIRETQY
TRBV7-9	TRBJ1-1	ASSLMMGQGANTEAF
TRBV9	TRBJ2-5	ASSGRGAETQY
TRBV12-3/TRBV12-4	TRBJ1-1	ASSLAQGTEAF
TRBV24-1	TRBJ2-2	ATSDTLTSGANTGELF
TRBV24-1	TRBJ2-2	ATSDFTSAGPGELF
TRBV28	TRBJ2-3	ASSFGGSTDTQY
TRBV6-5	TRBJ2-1	ASGVAGYNEQF
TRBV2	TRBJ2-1	ASSEAMEWTRVEHEQF
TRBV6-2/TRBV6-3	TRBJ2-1	ASSPLVNEQF
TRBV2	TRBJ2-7	ASSPGFSYEQY